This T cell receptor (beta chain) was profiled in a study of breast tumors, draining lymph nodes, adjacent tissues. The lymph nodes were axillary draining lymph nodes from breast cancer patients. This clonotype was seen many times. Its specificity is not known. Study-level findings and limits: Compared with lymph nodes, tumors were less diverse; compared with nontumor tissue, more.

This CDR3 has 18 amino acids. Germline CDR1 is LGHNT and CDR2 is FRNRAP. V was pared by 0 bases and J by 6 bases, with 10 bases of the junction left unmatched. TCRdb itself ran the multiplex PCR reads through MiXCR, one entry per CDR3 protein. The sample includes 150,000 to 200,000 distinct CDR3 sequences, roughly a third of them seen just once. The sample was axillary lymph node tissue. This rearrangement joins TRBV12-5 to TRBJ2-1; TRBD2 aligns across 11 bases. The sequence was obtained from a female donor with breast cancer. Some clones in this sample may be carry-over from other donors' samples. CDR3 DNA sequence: TGTGCTAGTGGTTTGGTACTGACTAGCGGGAACCCTCCCAATGAGCAGTTCTTC. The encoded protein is CASGLVLTSGNPPNEQFF.